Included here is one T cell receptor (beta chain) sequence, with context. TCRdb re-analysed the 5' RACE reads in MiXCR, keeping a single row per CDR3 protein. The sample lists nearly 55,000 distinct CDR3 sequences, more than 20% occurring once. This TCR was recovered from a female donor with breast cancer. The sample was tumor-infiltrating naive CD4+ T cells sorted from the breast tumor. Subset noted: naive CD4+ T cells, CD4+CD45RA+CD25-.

Here the CDR3 reads CASSTHGQGDGYGYTF. In DNA, the CDR3 is TGTGCCAGCAGTACCCACGGACAGGGTGATGGCTATGGCTACACCTTC. The rearrangement joins TRBV12-3 or TRBV12-4 to TRBJ1-2, with 8 nucleotides matching TRBD1. With 5 bases clipped from V and 4 bases from J, the junction kept 12 bases outside the gene matches. The CDR3 is 16 amino acids.